The 24 T cell receptor beta chains presented below share a single source sample, sequenced in a study of CXCR3-negative and CXCR3-positive naive CD8 T cells. The antigens of these receptors remain unknown. General study points: CXCR3-positive naive cells carried more hydrophobic TRB CDR3s than CXCR3-negative naive cells did.

The authors prepared UMI-labeled TRB cDNA libraries by 5' RACE. TCRdb re-called the 5' RACE reads, yielding one record per CDR3 amino acid sequence without DNA. Its table lists some 60,000 distinct CDR3 sequences. Sequences were obtained from naive CXCR3+ CD8+ T cells from blood. The subset is: CD45RO-CCR7+CD27+CD95- naive CD8+ T cells expressing CXCR3 (TNR3+). These receptors came from a human donor in good health. Some clones in this sample may be carry-over from other donors' samples.

The chain couples TRBV5-6 to TRBJ2-7; TCRdb indicates TRBD1, and absent DNA this call remains unverified. CDR1 and CDR2 from the germline V gene are SGHDT and YYEEEE. The CDR3 spans 13 residues. The CDR3 spells CASSLTGFPEQYF.

CDR3: CASSDKEPEAFF. V and J are TRBV2 and TRBJ1-1. Germline lookup yields CDR1 SNHLY and CDR2 FYNNEI. CDR3 length equals 12 residues. The variable domain in full, with the rest retrieved from reference TRBV2 and TRBJ1-1, is EPEVTQTPSHQVTQMGQEVILRCVPISNHLYFYWYRQILGQKVEFLVSFYNNEISEKSEIFDDQFSVERPDGSNFTLKIRSTKLEDSAMYFCASSDKEPEAFFGQGTRLTVV.

The genes are TRBV7-2 and TRBJ2-2; there is no DNA to check the TCRdb D call of TRBD1. The CDR3 is 15 amino acids. Per germline, CDR1 SGHTA and CDR2 FQGNSA. The CDR3 reads CASSLAGTPTGELFF.

The chain carries TRBV7-9 and TRBJ2-1; checking the TCRdb D call of TRBD2 is not possible without DNA. The CDR3 has 15 residues. The germline gives CDR1 SEHNR, CDR2 FQNEAQ (reference sequence). CDR3 amino acids: CASSLGGRAGNEQFF.

The chain couples TRBV7-3 to TRBJ1-2. The CDR3 loop spans 16 amino acids. Germline CDR1 reads SGHTA; CDR2 reads FQGTGA. CDR3 sequence reads: CASSLNGGTYNYGYTF.

The rearrangement joins TRBV29-1 to TRBJ2-1; TCRdb returns TRBD1, unconfirmable since there is no DNA. Germline V gene sequence: CDR1 SQVTM, CDR2 ANQGSEA. CDR3 length: 13 amino acids. CDR3 in amino acids: CSVEEGSGNEQFF.

This sequence joins TRBV6-2 or TRBV6-3 and TRBJ2-7; TCRdb calls TRBD1, which cannot be checked without DNA. Germline lookup yields CDR1 MNHEY and CDR2 SVGEGT. The CDR3 totals 16 residues. The CDR3 sequence: CASRKPRTGGLGEQYF.

This rearrangement joins TRBV12-3 or TRBV12-4 to TRBJ2-1. The CDR3 totals 11 residues. The CDR3 protein is CASILGYEQFF.

The V and J genes are TRBV7-8 and TRBJ2-1; lacking DNA, the TRBD1 call made by TCRdb goes unchecked. Germline lookup yields CDR1 SGHVS and CDR2 FQNEAQ. CDR3 size: 15 residues. This CDR3 reads CASSDRDIPYNEQFF.

J is TRBJ2-7 and V is TRBV3-1; TCRdb's D call of TRBD2 is untestable without DNA. CDR3 size: 16 residues. Per germline, CDR1 LGHDT and CDR2 YNNKEL (reference sequence). This CDR3 is CASSQDTLAGAYEQYF.

The chain uses TRBV7-9 and TRBJ2-5; TCRdb gives TRBD1 as the D gene, but with no DNA this cannot be confirmed. This CDR3 is 15 amino acids long. CDR1 is SEHNR, CDR2 FQNEAQ, per germline (reference sequence). CDR3 loop: CASSSDRDIQETQYF.

The V and J genes are TRBV6-1 and TRBJ1-1; TCRdb designates TRBD1, a call that cannot be tested without DNA. The CDR3 sequence is 15 residues long. From germline, CDR1 is MNHNS and CDR2 SASEGT. The CDR3 sequence is CASSPFPGASTEAFF.

The chain uses TRBV4-2 and TRBJ2-7; TCRdb's D gene call, TRBD1, goes unchecked for lack of DNA. The CDR3 runs 17 residues. In germline, CDR1 is LGHNA, CDR2 YNFKEQ. The CDR3 sequence: CASSQVGTGAGGYEQYF.

The chain couples TRBV28 to TRBJ2-5. The V gene's germline CDR1 is MDHEN and CDR2 SYDVKM. The CDR3 totals 13 residues. This chain's CDR3 is CASSFKFQETQYF.

J is TRBJ2-6 and V is TRBV7-9; TCRdb's D call of TRBD1 is untestable without DNA. CDR3 length equals 17 residues. Per germline, CDR1 SEHNR and CDR2 FQNEAQ (reference sequence). CDR3: CASSGLRGPSGANVLTF.

The J gene is TRBJ2-1, the V gene TRBV7-8; the D call of TRBD2 rests on TCRdb alone, since no DNA is present to check it. Germline CDR1 SGHVS, CDR2 FQNEAQ. This CDR3 contains 16 residues. Here the CDR3 reads CASSGWPNTGYNEQFF.

The genes are TRBV29-1 and TRBJ1-1. Germline CDR1 reads SQVTM; CDR2 reads ANQGSEA. CDR3 length: 11 amino acids. CDR3 in amino acids: CSVEEQLKAFF.

The rearrangement uses TRBV12-5 and TRBJ2-2. CDR3 length: 13 residues. Germline V lookup: CDR1 LGHNT, CDR2 FRNRAP. CDR3 loop: CASRSNSAGELFF.

This chain connects TRBV2 to TRBJ1-1. CDR1 and CDR2 from the germline V gene are SNHLY and FYNNEI. This CDR3 region has 12 residues. This CDR3 reads CASRGLNTEAFF.

The V gene is TRBV29-1, the J gene TRBJ2-1. This CDR3 is built from 13 residues. Germline V CDR1 and CDR2: SQVTM, ANQGSEA. The CDR3 here is CSVASSSYNEQFF.

This chain links TRBV7-2 with TRBJ1-2; TCRdb proposes TRBD1, but this gene call is untestable without DNA. This CDR3 has 16 residues. Germline assignment: CDR1 SGHTA and CDR2 FQGNSA. CDR3 residues: CASSSHGQVGDYGYTF.

The chain carries TRBV12-3 or TRBV12-4 and TRBJ2-1; TCRdb's D gene call, TRBD2, goes unchecked for lack of DNA. This CDR3 comprises 13 residues. This CDR3 reads CASQGGLDHEQFF.

The gene calls are TRBV7-2 and TRBJ1-1; TCRdb picks TRBD1, but there is no DNA to check that call. The length of the CDR3 is 14 residues. Germline CDR1 and CDR2: SGHTA and FQGNSA. The CDR3 loop is CASSRQGLYTEAFF.

V and J are TRBV6-6 and TRBJ1-2. This CDR3 is built from 15 residues. CDR1 and CDR2 (germline): MNHNY, SVGAGI (reference sequence). The CDR3 region is CASSYFDTPNYGYTF.